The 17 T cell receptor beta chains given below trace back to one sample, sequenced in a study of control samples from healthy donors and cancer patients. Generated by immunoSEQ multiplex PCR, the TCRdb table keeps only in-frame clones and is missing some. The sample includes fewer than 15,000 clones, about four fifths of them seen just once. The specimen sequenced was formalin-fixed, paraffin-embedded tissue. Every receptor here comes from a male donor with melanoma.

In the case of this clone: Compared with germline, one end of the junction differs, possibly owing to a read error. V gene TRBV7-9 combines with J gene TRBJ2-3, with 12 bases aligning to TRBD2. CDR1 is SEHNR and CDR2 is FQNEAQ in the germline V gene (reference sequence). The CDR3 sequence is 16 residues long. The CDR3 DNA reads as TGTGCCAGCAGCATAGCTAGCGGGGGGGGCCGAGATACGCAGTATTTT. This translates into CASSIASGGGRDTQYF.

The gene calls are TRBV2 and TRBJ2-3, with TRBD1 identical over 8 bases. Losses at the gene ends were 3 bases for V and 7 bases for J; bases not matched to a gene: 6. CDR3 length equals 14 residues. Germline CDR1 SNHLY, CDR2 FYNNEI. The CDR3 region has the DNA TGTGCCAGCAGTGAGCAGGGGGCAAGATATACGCAGTATTTT. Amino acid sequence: CASSEQGARYTQYF. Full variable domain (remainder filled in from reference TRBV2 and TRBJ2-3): EPEVTQTPSHQVTQMGQEVILRCVPISNHLYFYWYRQILGQKVEFLVSFYNNEISEKSEIFDDQFSVERPDGSNFTLKIRSTKLEDSAMYFCASSEQGARYTQYFGPGTRLTVL.

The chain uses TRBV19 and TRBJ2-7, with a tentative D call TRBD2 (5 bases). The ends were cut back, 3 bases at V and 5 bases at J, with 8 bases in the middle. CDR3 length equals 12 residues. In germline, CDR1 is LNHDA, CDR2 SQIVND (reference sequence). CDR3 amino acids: CASSMVGDEQYF. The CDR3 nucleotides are TGTGCCAGTAGTATGGTCGGGGACGAGCAGTACTTC.

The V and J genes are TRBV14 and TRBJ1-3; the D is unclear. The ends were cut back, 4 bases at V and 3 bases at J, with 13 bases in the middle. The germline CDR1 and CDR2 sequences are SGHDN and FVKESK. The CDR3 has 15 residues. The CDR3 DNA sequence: TGTGCCAGCAGCCCCCCGGGAGGTGATGGAAACACCATATATTTT. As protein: CASSPPGGDGNTIYF.

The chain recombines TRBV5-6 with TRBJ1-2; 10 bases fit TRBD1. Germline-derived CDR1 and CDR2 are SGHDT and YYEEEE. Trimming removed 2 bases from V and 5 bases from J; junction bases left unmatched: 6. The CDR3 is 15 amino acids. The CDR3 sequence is CASSFRTGGGYGYTF. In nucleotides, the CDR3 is TGTGCCAGCAGCTTTCGGACAGGGGGAGGGTATGGCTACACCTTC.

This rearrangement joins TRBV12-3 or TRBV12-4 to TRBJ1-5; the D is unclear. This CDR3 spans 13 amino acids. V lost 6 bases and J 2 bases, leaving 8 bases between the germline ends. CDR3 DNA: TGTGCCAGCAGGCGTGGGGGCAATCAGCCCCAGCATTTT. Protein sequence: CASRRGGNQPQHF.

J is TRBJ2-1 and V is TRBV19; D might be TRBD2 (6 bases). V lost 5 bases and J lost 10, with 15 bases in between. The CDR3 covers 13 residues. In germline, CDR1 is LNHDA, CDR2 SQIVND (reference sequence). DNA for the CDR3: TGTGCCAGTAGTGAACTAGCCCCCCGGGAGCAGTTCTTC. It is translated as CASSELAPREQFF.

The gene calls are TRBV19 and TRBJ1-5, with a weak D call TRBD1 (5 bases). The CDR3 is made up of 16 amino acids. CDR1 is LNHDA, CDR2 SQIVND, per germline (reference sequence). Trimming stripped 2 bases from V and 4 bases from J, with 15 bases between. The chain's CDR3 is CASSISRVGPNQPQHF. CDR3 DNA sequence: TGTGCCAGTAGTATAAGCAGGGTGGGGCCGAATCAGCCCCAGCATTTT.

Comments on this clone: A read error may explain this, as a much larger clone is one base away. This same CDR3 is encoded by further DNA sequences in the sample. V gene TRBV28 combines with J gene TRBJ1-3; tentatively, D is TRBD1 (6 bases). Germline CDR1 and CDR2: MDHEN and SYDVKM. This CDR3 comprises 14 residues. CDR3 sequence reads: CASSLGGTGNTIYF. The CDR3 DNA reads TGTGCCAGTAGTTTAGGGGGTACTGGAAACACCATATATTTT. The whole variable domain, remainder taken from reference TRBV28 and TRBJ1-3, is DVKVTQSSRYLVKRTGEKVFLECVQDMDHENMFWYRQDPGLGLRLIYFSYDVKMKEKGDIPEGYSVSREKKERFSLILESASTNQTSMYLCASSLGGTGNTIYFGEGSWLTVV.

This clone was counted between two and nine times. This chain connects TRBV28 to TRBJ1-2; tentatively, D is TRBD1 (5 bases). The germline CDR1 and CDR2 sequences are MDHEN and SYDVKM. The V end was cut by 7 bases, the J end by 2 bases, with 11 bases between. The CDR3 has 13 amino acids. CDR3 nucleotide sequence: TGTGCCAGCAAACTACGACAGAACTATGGCTACACCTTC. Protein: CASKLRQNYGYTF.

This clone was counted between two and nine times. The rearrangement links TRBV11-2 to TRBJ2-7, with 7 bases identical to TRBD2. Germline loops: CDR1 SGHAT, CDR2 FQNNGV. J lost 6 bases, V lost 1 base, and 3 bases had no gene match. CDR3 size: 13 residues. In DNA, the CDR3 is TGTGCCAGCAGCTTAGGGGCTAGCGGCGAGCAGTACTTC. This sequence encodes CASSLGASGEQYF.

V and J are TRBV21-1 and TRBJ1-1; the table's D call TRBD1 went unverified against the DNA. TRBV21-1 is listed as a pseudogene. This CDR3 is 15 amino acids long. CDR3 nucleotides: TGTGCCAGCAGCGGGAGGACAGGGCCGAACACTGAAGCTTTCTTT. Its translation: CASSGRTGPNTEAFF.

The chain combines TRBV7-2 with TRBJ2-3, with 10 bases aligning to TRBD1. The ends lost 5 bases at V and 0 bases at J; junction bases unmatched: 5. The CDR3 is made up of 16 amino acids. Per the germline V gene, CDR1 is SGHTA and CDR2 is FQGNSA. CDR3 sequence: CASSLGTGASTDTQYF. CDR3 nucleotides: TGTGCCAGCAGCCTCGGGACAGGGGCTAGCACAGATACGCAGTATTTT.

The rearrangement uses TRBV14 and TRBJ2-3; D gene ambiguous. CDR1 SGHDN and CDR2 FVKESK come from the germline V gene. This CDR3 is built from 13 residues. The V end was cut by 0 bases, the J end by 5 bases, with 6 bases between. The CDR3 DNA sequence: TGTGCCAGCAGCCAAGACCCCAGAGATACGCAGTATTTT. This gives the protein CASSQDPRDTQYF. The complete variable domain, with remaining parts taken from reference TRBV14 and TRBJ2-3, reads EAGVTQFPSHSVIEKGQTVTLRCDPISGHDNLYWYRRVMGKEIKFLLHFVKESKQDESGMPNNRFLAERTGGTYSTLKVQPAELEDSGVYFCASSQDPRDTQYFGPGTRLTVL.

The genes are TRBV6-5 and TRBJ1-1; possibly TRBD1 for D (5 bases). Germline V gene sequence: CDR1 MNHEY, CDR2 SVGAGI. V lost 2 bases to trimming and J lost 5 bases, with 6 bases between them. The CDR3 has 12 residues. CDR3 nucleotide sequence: TGTGCCAGCAGTTACGGGGGAACTGAAGCTTTCTTT. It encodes CASSYGGTEAFF.

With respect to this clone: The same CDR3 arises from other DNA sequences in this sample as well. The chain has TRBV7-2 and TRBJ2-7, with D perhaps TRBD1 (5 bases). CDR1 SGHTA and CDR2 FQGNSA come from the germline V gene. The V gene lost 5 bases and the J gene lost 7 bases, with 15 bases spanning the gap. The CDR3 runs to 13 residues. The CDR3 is CASSATVLGEQYF. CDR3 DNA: TGTGCCAGCAGCGCGACAGTGTTGGGAGAGCAGTACTTC.

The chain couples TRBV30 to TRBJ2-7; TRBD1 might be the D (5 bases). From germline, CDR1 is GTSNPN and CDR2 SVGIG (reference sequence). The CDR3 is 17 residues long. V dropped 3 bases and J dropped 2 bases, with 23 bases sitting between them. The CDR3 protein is CAWRPFLTDRIAYEQYF. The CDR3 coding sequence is TGTGCCTGGAGGCCCTTTTTGACAGATAGGATAGCCTACGAGCAGTACTTC.